The 10 T cell receptor beta chains below come from one sample, sequenced in a study of blood T cells in healthy people across ages. Primers used in a second PCR of roughly 7 to 11 cycles were a sample-barcoded 5' primer and a J-beta primer mix. TCRdb reprocessed the 5' RACE reads with MiXCR, giving one entry per CDR3 protein. The sample has about 590,000 distinct CDR3 sequences; approximately 30% are singletons. Sequenced: blood. The receptor source for this set is a woman of 80 years or more in good health.

The V gene is TRBV12-3 or TRBV12-4, the J gene TRBJ2-3, with D possibly called TRBD1 or TRBD2 (5 bases each). Between the trimmed V and J ends, which lost 6 bases and 3 bases, there was a span of 16 bases. This CDR3 has 15 residues. The CDR3 DNA sequence: TGTGCCAGCAGAAGTACCGGGGCGGTAACAGATACGCAGTATTTT. Its protein product is CASRSTGAVTDTQYF.

The chain recombines TRBV20-1 with TRBJ2-3, with 11 nucleotides matching TRBD2. Germline V gene sequence: CDR1 DFQATT, CDR2 SNEGSKA (reference sequence). V dropped 4 bases and J dropped 4; count of bases not matched to a gene: 7. The CDR3 covers 15 residues. CDR3 in DNA: TGCAGTGCTACAAGACTAGCGGGGCTTTCAGATACGCAGTATTTT. This codes for CSATRLAGLSDTQYF.

The genes are TRBV19 and TRBJ2-7; 9 positions agree with TRBD2. Looked up from germline, CDR1 is LNHDA and CDR2 is SQIVND (reference sequence). The CDR3 runs to 13 residues. J lost 7 bases, V lost 8 bases, and 9 bases had no gene match. CDR3 sequence reads: CASATSGPNEQYF. The CDR3, as DNA: TGTGCCAGTGCTACTAGCGGGCCCAATGAGCAGTACTTC.

This clonotype has just a few counts. The chain recombines TRBV6-5 with TRBJ1-1, with D perhaps matching TRBD1 (5 bases). V was pared by 6 bases and J by 6 bases, with 11 bases between. Germline CDR1 and CDR2: MNHEY and SVGAGI. This CDR3 comprises 12 residues. In nucleotides, the CDR3 is TGTGCCAGCAGACAGGCCCCGTCTGAAGCTTTCTTT. Encoded protein: CASRQAPSEAFF.

This clonotype was observed at least ten times. The rearrangement uses TRBV6-6 and TRBJ2-5; 10 bases agree with TRBD2. The trim removed 6 bases at V and 5 bases at J, leaving 9 bases unmatched. CDR3 size: 15 residues. Germline V CDR1 and CDR2: MNHNY, SVGAGI (reference sequence). CDR3 sequence reads: CASRRAGGQPETQYF. CDR3 DNA: TGTGCCAGCAGACGAGCGGGGGGGCAGCCGGAGACCCAGTACTTC.

This clonotype was seen only a few times. This sequence may be a read error, since a much larger clone differs from it by one base. The CDR3 region is CRAINSYEQYF. The CDR3 nucleotides read TGCAGGGCTATCAACAGCTACGAGCAGTACTTC. The rearrangement links TRBV20-1 to TRBJ2-7, with D unresolved. The CDR3 sequence is 11 residues long. Germline CDR1 and CDR2: DFQATT and SNEGSKA (reference sequence).

The V gene is TRBV12-3 or TRBV12-4, the J gene TRBJ2-1; tentatively, D is TRBD1 or TRBD2 (7 bases each). The CDR3 is made up of 11 amino acids. Between the trimmed V and J ends, which lost 7 bases and 13 bases, there was a span of 14 bases. The CDR3 sequence is CASTQGGTQFF. In DNA, the CDR3 is TGTGCCAGCACCCAGGGGGGGACCCAGTTCTTC.

This clonotype was recorded many times. V and J are TRBV29-1 and TRBJ2-4; 7 positions agree with TRBD1. V gave up 2 bases and J gave up 6 bases; unmatched junction bases: 10. Germline V lookup: CDR1 SQVTM, CDR2 ANQGSEA. This CDR3 is 15 amino acids long. As DNA, the CDR3 is TGCAGCGTTGAAACCAAGACAGGGCCCCTAAACATTCAGTACTTC. Residues: CSVETKTGPLNIQYF.

Details on this clonotype: A much larger clone lies one base from this, so it may be a read error. CDR3 protein: CASSPGTSGAYNAQFF. In DNA form, the CDR3 reads TGTGCCAGCAGCCCCGGGACTAGCGGGGCCTACAATGCGCAGTTCTTC. This sequence joins TRBV11-1 and TRBJ2-1; 13 bases are a match to TRBD2. The CDR3 extends over 16 amino acids. The germline V gene has CDR1 SGHAT and CDR2 FQDESV (reference sequence).

The chain joins TRBV6-1 to TRBJ2-5; 7 bases are shared with TRBD2. The germline gives CDR1 MNHNS, CDR2 SASEGT. The CDR3 is made up of 16 amino acids. V shed 0 bases, J shed 5 bases, and the junction held 9 bases outside the gene matches. This chain's CDR3 is CASSEARGAGRETQYF. CDR3 coding DNA: TGTGCCAGCAGTGAAGCGCGGGGAGCGGGACGGGAGACCCAGTACTTC.